These 9 T cell receptor beta chains originate from one sample sequenced in a study of blood T cell repertoires in COVID-19. Data came from immunoSEQ multiplex PCR; TCRdb stores just in-frame clones and leaves some out. Among around 170,000 clones listed, around 80% were seen once. Sample: peripheral blood. Source of these receptors: a man younger than 45 with active or convalescent COVID-19.

This clone was counted a single time. This chain links TRBV2 with TRBJ2-3, with 11 bases lining up with TRBD2. V lost 6 bases and J lost 2; bases outside the gene matches: 10. CDR3 length equals 17 residues. Germline V lookup: CDR1 SNHLY, CDR2 FYNNEI. This CDR3 reads CASRRIAGGLITDTQYF. The CDR3 coding sequence is TGTGCCAGCAGACGGATAGCGGGGGGGCTAATCACAGATACGCAGTATTTT.

The rearrangement links TRBV10-1 to TRBJ2-1, with D perhaps matching TRBD2 (5 bases). CDR1 and CDR2 from the germline V gene are WNHNN and SYGVQD (reference sequence). The CDR3 is 16 amino acids. V was cut by 3 bases and J by 8 bases, with 20 bases left in between. This CDR3 reads CASSDPAGPRGHEQFF. DNA of the CDR3: TGCGCCAGCAGTGATCCGGCGGGTCCCCGGGGTCATGAGCAGTTCTTC.

This sequence joins TRBV12-3 or TRBV12-4 and TRBJ2-1, with D perhaps matching TRBD1 (6 bases). The CDR3 sequence is 13 residues long. V was shortened by 5 bases and J by 10 bases, with 15 bases between the two germline ends. CDR3 in DNA: TGTGCCAGCAGTCGGGGACATTTTCGGGAGCAGTTCTTC. As protein: CASSRGHFREQFF.

This clone was counted a few times. A junction boundary mismatches the germline segment, possibly from a read error. The chain has TRBV7-7 and TRBJ2-2; 8 nucleotides match TRBD1. Germline CDR1 reads SSHAT; CDR2 reads FNYEAQ (reference sequence). The CDR3 sequence is 16 residues long. CDR3 DNA: TGTGCTAGCAGCTTAGCGCAGGGGGCAGGCACCGGGGAGCTGTTTTTT. It translates to CASSLAQGAGTGELFF.

The genes are TRBV13 and TRBJ1-6; the D is unclear. The V and J ends lost 5 bases and 6 bases respectively, with 8 bases between them. The V gene's germline CDR1 is PRHDT and CDR2 FYEKMQ (reference sequence). This CDR3 is 13 amino acids long. DNA of the CDR3: TGTGCCAGCAGCCGGGGTCCTAATTCACCCCTCCACTTT. Translation gives CASSRGPNSPLHF.

The genes are TRBV2 and TRBJ1-6, with 10 bases aligning to TRBD1. The CDR3 spans 17 residues. Germline values: CDR1 SNHLY, CDR2 FYNNEI. The V and J ends lost 6 bases and 4 bases, in that order; junction bases with no gene match: 9. The CDR3 region has the DNA TGTGCCAGCAGCTTCCCCGGGGACAGGGGTTATAATTCACCCCTCCACTTT. Amino acids: CASSFPGDRGYNSPLHF. Drawing the rest from reference TRBV2 and TRBJ1-6, the complete variable domain is EPEVTQTPSHQVTQMGQEVILRCVPISNHLYFYWYRQILGQKVEFLVSFYNNEISEKSEIFDDQFSVERPDGSNFTLKIRSTKLEDSAMYFCASSFPGDRGYNSPLHFGNGTRLTVT.

The J gene is TRBJ1-2, the V gene TRBV28, with 10 bases fitting TRBD1. V gave up 5 bases and J gave up 9 bases; unmatched junction bases: 12. CDR3 length: 15 amino acids. Germline CDR1 MDHEN, CDR2 SYDVKM. CDR3 DNA sequence: TGTGCCAGCAGTATAGTGCCGGGACAGGGGCCGAGCTACACCTTC. Its translation: CASSIVPGQGPSYTF.

The rearrangement uses TRBV7-6 and TRBJ2-2, with 7 bases aligning to TRBD1. The CDR3 runs 15 residues. Germline V gene lookup returns CDR1 SGHVS and CDR2 FNYEAQ. The J segment lost 2 bases and the V segment lost 2 bases, leaving 2 bases of the junction unmatched. The CDR3 spells CASSLWDSNTGELFF. The CDR3 region has the DNA TGTGCCAGCAGCTTATGGGACAGTAACACCGGGGAGCTGTTTTTT.

The chain recombines TRBV13 with TRBJ1-5; D is unresolved. V was clipped by 0 bases and J by 4 bases, with 10 bases between them. CDR1 is PRHDT, CDR2 FYEKMQ, per germline (reference sequence). CDR3 length: 15 residues. CDR3: CASSLGRGGNQPQHF. The CDR3 DNA reads TGTGCCAGCAGCTTAGGCCGAGGTGGGAATCAGCCCCAGCATTTT.